This TCR beta chain was observed in a study of regulatory T cells in long-lasting Graves disease (dated by TCRdb to the early 2020s). In the study overall: Antithyroid drugs had been taken for less than 3 months by newly diagnosed Graves' disease patients. Peripheral blood TCR sequencing and RNA sequencing compared persistent Graves' disease patients with newly diagnosed Graves' disease patients. A total of about 33 samples underwent TCR sequencing, from 13 patients with persistent Graves' disease and some 20 patients with newly diagnosed Graves' disease. The study took place in China and was registered as a clinical trial.

Receptor amplification or capture employed multiplex PCR. Sequencing used an Illumina HiSeq 4000. To build TCR beta libraries, CDR3 regions were amplified by Arm-PCR using iRepertoire HTBI primers. Before sequencing, the PCR products went through gel purification. The study's processing was this. Across samples, roughly 60 TRBV and 13 to 15 TRBJ segments were identified and used for gene usage analysis of CDR3 amino acid clonotypes. Filtered high-quality paired reads were merged into contigs using COPE and FqMerger. BLAST was used to align contigs to IMGT TRBV, TRBD and TRBJ reference genes, with CDR3 defined following IMGT. Any clonotype with a frequency above 0.1% was counted as a highly expanded clone. Repertoire diversity was measured by Shannon entropy, and V-J evenness by the Gini coefficient. Public clonotypes were defined as clonotypes shared by more than one individual. TCRdb trimmed the raw reads at Q25, called clones with MiXCR and kept productive beta chains. Rows with a matching CDR3 protein are joined into one entry that keeps the most common DNA and genes. The V and J calls shown here were made by TCRdb, not taken from the authors' results. Recorded for this sample are roughly 610,000 distinct CDR3 sequences; about 15% of them occurred a single time. The ten largest clones capture around 19% of the sample.

What the authors observed across the whole study: TRBV28, TRBJ1-2 and TRBJ2-5 were preferentially used in persistent disease, while TRBV20-1 and TRBJ2-1 were favored in newly diagnosed disease. Patients with persistent disease shared more public clonotypes (fewer than 3,000) than newly diagnosed patients did (approximately 1,000). Lower TCR Shannon entropy and fewer highly expanded clones were observed in persistent Graves' disease patients than in newly diagnosed patients, which suggested clonal expansion. Because the primary lesion, thyroid tissue, could not be accessed, the study looked at peripheral blood alone. As a limitation, the authors acknowledged that the small sample size may reduce accuracy. Only the TCR beta chain was sequenced and analyzed.

This clonotype was counted a few times. Its antigen is not yet known. No base qualities exist here, and no much larger clone lies one base off it. Sample time point, as interpreted from the label and publication: newly diagnosed GD, antithyroid drugs for less than 3 months. For both TCR sequencing and RNA sequencing, RNA was extracted from PBMCs using TRIzol. Graves' disease was diagnosed according to American Thyroid Association guidelines. The patients came from an endocrinology department in Xi'an, China. Each patient gave about 9.1 milliliters of peripheral blood, collected in an EDTA anticoagulant tube. Ficoll Paque Plus density gradient separation was used to isolate PBMCs, and no further T cell sorting was done. An Agilent 2100 Bioanalyzer and agarose gel were used to assess RNA quality, and a NanoDrop 2000 was used to measure RNA concentration. Reading the germline V gene (reference sequence) gives CDR1 LNHDA and CDR2 SQIVND. V loses 3 bases, J loses 4 bases, and the germline ends lie 13 bases apart. The CDR3 goes from the cysteine to the phenylalanine over 15 residues. CDR3 DNA only is kept here, 45 bases in frame from base 1.

These data were also filed under a second study, of T cells in Graves' hyperthyroidism and ophthalmopathy. The second study's authors report: Stable Graves' hyperthyroidism was defined as the absence of progression to ophthalmopathy over 18 months of follow-up. Hyperthyroidism patients were aged 18 to 65 years and newly diagnosed, with disease duration of less than 2 months. The study excluded patients with uncontrolled infections, other autoimmune diseases, pregnancy or lactation. Diagnoses were based on clinical symptoms, serum thyroxine and TRAb, thyroid ultrasound and orbital computed tomography. The TCR CDR3 was subjected to a first round of RT-PCR using the HTBI primer set and the Qiagen OneStep RT-PCR kit. Most expanded thyroid clonotypes (frequency above 0.001) were also detected in blood, suggesting blood repertoires may reflect thyroid immune responses. In cross-validation, a model built on a 13 V-J signature told ophthalmopathy apart from stable hyperthyroidism with 87.88% sensitivity and approximately 81% specificity, and in testing the same model reached 80%/75%. During validation, the model predicted progression to ophthalmopathy a median of about 5.9 months ahead of onset, with 60% to 71% sensitivity and 72.22% specificity. A discovery cohort of about a hundred patients, fewer than 50 with Graves' ophthalmopathy and more than 55 with stable Graves' hyperthyroidism, was used to find distinguishing TCR V-J signatures. Prospective prediction of ophthalmopathy was tested in an independent validation cohort consisting of 18 to 20 hyperthyroidism patients and more than 15 patients who later progressed to ophthalmopathy. The 90 to 100 discovery patients were randomly split 7:3 into training and test sets. In addition, the study compared T-cell repertoires in thyroid tissue and in blood from roughly 6 Graves' hyperthyroidism patients. Following sampling, methimazole starting at 30 mg daily was given to hyperthyroidism patients, and high-dose intravenous methylprednisolone was given to ophthalmopathy patients. Libraries were constructed in a second round of multiplex PCR, after which size selection and purification were carried out. The libraries were sequenced on an Illumina HiSeq2000 using paired-end 100 bp reads. SOAPnuke was used to process the raw data, throwing out any read that contained adapters or uncalled bases, had a mean Phred below 15, or lacked an exact constant-primer or identifier match. COPE v1.2.5 was used to merge the high-quality paired reads, and each unique nucleotide sequence was defined as a clonotype. MiTCR v1.1 was used to align clonotypes to the IMGT TRBV, TRBD and TRBJ reference segments. Analysis was restricted to V-J combinations with a frequency above 0.0001, which covered about 99% of repertoires. A TCS score was defined as the ratio of F50 (clonal expansion) to E x V (chaos), with BLOSUM62-based TCRdist applied between CDR3 peptides within each V-J. Welch's t-statistics and random forest reduced 514 V-J features to 10 to 15, which were used in a naive Bayes classifier (R e1071). Sample size was not statistically predetermined, and investigators were not blinded to group allocation. The paper describes TCR Vbeta CDR3 sequencing of 120 to 150 peripheral blood samples, made up of some 42 ophthalmopathy patients, more than 70 hyperthyroidism patients and 17 progressor patients.

The sequencing used peripheral blood mononuclear cells (PBMCs), collected at new diagnosis, from a patient treated with antithyroid drugs. This clonotype was sampled from a woman aged 25 to 39 with Graves disease. Donor details come from another sample of the same person, matched by shared clones. The chain was built from TRBV19 and TRBJ1-5; tentative D gene TRBD1, with 5 bases matching. The CDR3 protein is CASSIGVGGNQPQHF. At the DNA level, the sequence is TGTGCCAGTAGTATCGGTGTGGGGGGAAATCAGCCCCAGCATTTT.